The 6 T cell receptor beta chains below were found in one sample sequenced in a study of blood T cells in healthy people across ages. The authors ran a second PCR of roughly 6 to 12 cycles using a sample-barcoded 5' primer and a J-beta primer mix. TCRdb redid the calling of the 5' RACE reads with MiXCR, one entry per CDR3 protein. The sample has around 750,000 distinct CDR3 sequences, about 55% seen once. The material sequenced was blood. The receptor source for this set is a man at least 80 years old in good health.

The chain links TRBV6-6 to TRBJ2-7; D might be TRBD1 or TRBD2, each matching 5 bases. The germline CDR1 and CDR2 sequences are MNHNY and SVGAGI (reference sequence). Trimming left V 6 bases short and J 6 bases short, with 12 bases between. CDR3 length equals 12 residues. CDR3 sequence (DNA): TGTGCCAGCAGCCACGGGGCGGGCGAGCAGTACTTC. Protein: CASSHGAGEQYF.

This clonotype was counted a few times. The chain recombines TRBV7-2 with TRBJ2-1; possibly TRBD1 for D (5 bases). CDR3 length: 15 residues. CDR1 is SGHTA, CDR2 FQGNSA, per germline. Trimming took 5 bases from V and 10 from J, leaving 21 bases between them. The CDR3 nucleotides read TGTGCCAGCAGCCCGAGTAGGGGCCTGGGTGGGGAGCAGTTCTTC. Translating it yields CASSPSRGLGGEQFF.

The rearrangement joins TRBV20-1 to TRBJ2-4; possibly TRBD2 for D (6 bases). With the DNA end fitting TRBJ2-7 better, the J assignment may be wrong. The CDR3 has 16 amino acids. Germline CDR1 reads DFQATT; CDR2 reads SNEGSKA (reference sequence). CDR3 in amino acids: CSARDPPRGVVDEQYF. CDR3 nucleotides: TGCAGTGCTAGAGACCCCCCTCGCGGGGTTGTCGACGAGCAGTACTTC.

V gene TRBV5-6 combines with J gene TRBJ1-1; 7 bases map to TRBD1. The CDR3 sequence is 17 residues long. CDR1 and CDR2 from the germline V gene are SGHDT and YYEEEE. The V gene end was trimmed by 5 bases and the J gene end by 1 base; junction bases not matched to a gene: 14. The CDR3: CASRRRAGGFKNTEAFF. CDR3 sequence (DNA): TGTGCCAGCAGAAGGCGGGCAGGGGGTTTTAAGAACACTGAAGCTTTCTTT.

The chain joins TRBV5-1 to TRBJ2-5, with 7 bases that match TRBD2. The CDR3 consists of 15 residues. Germline V gene lookup returns CDR1 SGHRS and CDR2 YFSETQ. Trimming took 0 bases from V and 5 from J; bases not matched to a gene: 7. The CDR3 nucleotides read TGCGCCAGCAGCTTGGTGGCAGGGAGGGAGGAGACCCAGTACTTC. Residues: CASSLVAGREETQYF.

A single count supports this clonotype. This chain connects TRBV5-1 to TRBJ2-5; 9 bases map to TRBD1. The V gene end was trimmed by 0 bases and the J gene end by 11 bases; junction bases not matched to a gene: 17. From germline, CDR1 is SGHRS and CDR2 YFSETQ. CDR3 length: 17 residues. CDR3 bases: TGCGCCAGCAGCTTGGAAGAGGGGACAGGGCCCTACAATGAGCAGTACTTC. This codes for CASSLEEGTGPYNEQYF.